What follows are 20 T cell receptor beta chains derived from one specimen sequenced in a study of cytomegalovirus exposure and HLA in healthy donors. The PCR made use of 60 Vbeta and 13 Jbeta primers. TCRdb's table, derived via immunoSEQ multiplex PCR, lists solely in-frame clones and lacks some. The repertoire includes 200,000 to 250,000 clones, just under 85% of them detected once, and around 0.57% sits in the top ten. Material: PBMCs. All receptors come from a woman aged 40-49 years in good health and CMV-seronegative.

The gene calls are TRBV6-5 and TRBJ1-1; D is unresolved. The CDR3 is made up of 16 amino acids. CDR1 MNHEY and CDR2 SVGAGI come from the germline V gene. Trimming pared 0 bases from V and 2 bases from J, leaving 13 bases between. Written as DNA, the CDR3 is TGTGCCAGCAGTTACTCGCAGGTCGATATTAACACTGAAGCTTTCTTT. Protein sequence: CASSYSQVDINTEAFF.

The chain joins TRBV29-1 to TRBJ2-7; a possible D gene is TRBD1 (5 bases). The CDR3 covers 12 residues. Deletions cut 2 bases from V and 4 bases from J, with 9 bases between. CDR1 is SQVTM, CDR2 ANQGSEA, per germline. The CDR3 loop is CSVEQGVYEQYF. For the CDR3, the DNA is TGCAGCGTTGAACAGGGTGTTTACGAGCAGTACTTC.

The genes are TRBV27 and TRBJ2-7; 10 positions match TRBD1. Germline lookup yields CDR1 MNHEY and CDR2 SMNVEV (reference sequence). This CDR3 has 13 amino acids. V lost 9 bases, J lost 3 bases, and 5 bases stayed unmatched. The chain's CDR3 is CASTGTGDYEQYF. CDR3 sequence (DNA): TGTGCCAGTACCGGGACAGGGGACTACGAGCAGTACTTC.

The rearrangement joins TRBV6-6 to TRBJ2-7, with TRBD1 identical over 10 bases. Trimming took 6 bases from V and 4 from J; bases not matched to a gene: 3. Germline loops: CDR1 MNHNY, CDR2 SVGAGI (reference sequence). The CDR3 has 13 residues. DNA for the CDR3: TGTGCCAGCAGCTTGGGACAGGGGTACGAGCAGTACTTC. Residues: CASSLGQGYEQYF.

This clone showed up just once. This chain connects TRBV9 to TRBJ1-1; no firm D call. CDR3 length equals 14 residues. Between the trimmed V and J ends, which lost 3 bases and 6 bases, there was a span of 15 bases. Germline values: CDR1 SGDLS, CDR2 YYNGEE. As DNA, the CDR3 is TGTGCCAGCAGCGCGGAGTTATTCCCTCCTGAAGCTTTCTTT. This encodes CASSAELFPPEAFF.

This chain links TRBV19 with TRBJ2-1; no firm D call. CDR1 is LNHDA, CDR2 SQIVND, per germline (reference sequence). There are 15 residues in the CDR3. The V end was cut by 1 base, the J end by 0 bases, with 7 bases between. DNA of the CDR3: TGTGCCAGTAGTATAGTCCCGAGCTCCTACAATGAGCAGTTCTTC. The encoded protein is CASSIVPSSYNEQFF.

J is TRBJ1-1 and V is TRBV9; D is unresolved. The V end lost 1 base, the J end lost 5 bases, and 9 bases lay between the germline ends. Germline V lookup: CDR1 SGDLS, CDR2 YYNGEE. There are 13 residues in the CDR3. CDR3 DNA: TGTGCCAGCAGCGTAACCAGTGGTACTGAAGCTTTCTTT. Its protein is CASSVTSGTEAFF.

The chain carries TRBV9 and TRBJ2-3; D remains unclear. The CDR3 loop spans 14 amino acids. CDR1 is SGDLS and CDR2 is YYNGEE in the germline V gene. V was clipped by 4 bases and J by 0 bases, with 9 bases between them. The CDR3 here is CASSILGSTDTQYF. In DNA form, the CDR3 reads TGTGCCAGCAGCATATTGGGCAGCACAGATACGCAGTATTTT.

This sequence joins TRBV15 and TRBJ2-1, with TRBD1 as a possible D gene (6 bases). The V gene's germline CDR1 is LNHNV and CDR2 YYDKDF (reference sequence). The length of the CDR3 is 13 residues. V lost 0 bases, J lost 9 bases, and 9 bases lay in between. The CDR3 DNA follows: TGTGCCACCAGCAGAGATCAGGGGACTGAGCAGTTCTTC. As protein: CATSRDQGTEQFF.

This clone appeared a single time. The chain recombines TRBV19 with TRBJ1-5, with D uncertain. V lost 8 bases and J 1 base, leaving 18 bases between the germline ends. Per the germline V gene, CDR1 is LNHDA and CDR2 is SQIVND (reference sequence). There are 16 residues in the CDR3. This CDR3 is CASSRESVGSNQPQHF. Here the CDR3 DNA reads TGTGCCAGTTCGAGAGAAAGTGTCGGGAGCAATCAGCCCCAGCATTTT.

The chain employs TRBV5-1 and TRBJ2-4; TRBD1 is a possible D gene (8 bases). This CDR3 spans 15 amino acids. The V end lost 1 base, the J end lost 5 bases, and 13 bases lay between the germline ends. Germline assignment: CDR1 SGHRS and CDR2 YFSETQ. CDR3 in DNA: TGCGCCAGCAGCTTGTGGGGGGGACAGGAAAACATTCAGTACTTC. Amino acids: CASSLWGGQENIQYF.

The V and J genes are TRBV5-1 and TRBJ2-5; 10 nucleotides align to TRBD2. The CDR3 has 14 amino acids. CDR1 is SGHRS and CDR2 is YFSETQ in the germline V gene. The ends lost 0 bases at V and 5 bases at J; junction bases unmatched: 1. CDR3 sequence (DNA): TGCGCCAGCAGCTTGGAACTAGCGGGGGAGACCCAGTACTTC. This gives the protein CASSLELAGETQYF.

CDR3 sequence (DNA): TGTGCCAGCAGCCCAGGGGGTGGAGGCTACACCTTC. This translates into CASSPGGGGYTF. The genes are TRBV9 and TRBJ1-2; 7 positions agree with TRBD1. CDR1 and CDR2 from the germline V gene are SGDLS and YYNGEE. After removal of 4 bases from V and 8 bases from J, the junction contained 5 bases not matched to a gene. This CDR3 spans 12 amino acids.

The rearrangement joins TRBV28 to TRBJ1-5, with 10 positions matching TRBD1. Unmatched junction bases numbered 3, after V lost 5 bases and J lost 5 bases. CDR3 length: 14 residues. Germline CDR1 and CDR2: MDHEN and SYDVKM. CDR3 sequence reads: CASSRDRGDQPQHF. The CDR3 nucleotides read TGTGCCAGCAGTCGGGACAGGGGTGATCAGCCCCAGCATTTT.

The chain couples TRBV29-1 to TRBJ2-1; possible D gene TRBD2, 5 bases. There are 12 residues in the CDR3. The V and J ends lost 7 bases and 4 bases respectively, with 11 bases between them. CDR1 is SQVTM and CDR2 is ANQGSEA in the germline V gene. CDR3 sequence: CSGWTAYNEQFF. The CDR3 bases are TGCAGCGGATGGACTGCTTACAATGAGCAGTTCTTC.

Only a few counts were recorded for this clone. The CDR3 DNA reads as TGTGCCAGCAGTGGGACAGGCAACATGAACACTGAAGCTTTCTTT. Translation: CASSGTGNMNTEAFF. The gene calls are TRBV2 and TRBJ1-1; the match to TRBD1 covers 7 bases. This CDR3 contains 15 residues. The junction had 5 bases not matched to a gene; V was cut back by 4 bases and J by 0 bases. Germline V lookup: CDR1 SNHLY, CDR2 FYNNEI. The variable domain in full, completed from reference TRBV2 and TRBJ1-1, reads EPEVTQTPSHQVTQMGQEVILRCVPISNHLYFYWYRQILGQKVEFLVSFYNNEISEKSEIFDDQFSVERPDGSNFTLKIRSTKLEDSAMYFCASSGTGNMNTEAFFGQGTRLTVV.

This sequence joins TRBV15 and TRBJ2-4; 9 bases agree with TRBD1. This CDR3 is 19 amino acids long. V lost 4 bases, J lost 1 base, and 14 bases stayed unmatched. The V gene's germline CDR1 is LNHNV and CDR2 YYDKDF (reference sequence). The CDR3 bases are TGTGCCACCAGCAATATAAGTAACAGGGGGCTGGGGGCCAAAAACATTCAGTACTTC. It yields the protein CATSNISNRGLGAKNIQYF. The full variable domain, rest sourced from reference TRBV15 and TRBJ2-4, is DAMVIQNPRYQVTQFGKPVTLSCSQTLNHNVMYWYQQKSSQAPKLLFHYYDKDFNNEADTPDNFQSRRPNTSFCFLDIRSPGLGDTAMYLCATSNISNRGLGAKNIQYFGAGTRLSVL.

The chain couples TRBV5-5 to TRBJ2-7, with D hard to call. Germline loops: CDR1 SGHKS, CDR2 YYEKEE (reference sequence). The CDR3 runs to 13 residues. Trimming removed 6 bases from V and 7 bases from J, with 17 bases in between. The CDR3 loop reads CASTLQPPREQYF. The DNA of the CDR3 is TGTGCCAGCACCCTTCAACCTCCTCGGGAGCAGTACTTC.

The chain recombines TRBV6-1 with TRBJ1-5; TRBD1 might be the D (6 bases). Germline-derived CDR1 and CDR2 are MNHNS and SASEGT. CDR3 length: 16 amino acids. V lost 1 base and J 0 bases, leaving 10 bases between the germline ends. The CDR3 nucleotides are TGTGCCAGCAGTGAAGTGCTACAGGGTAGCAATCAGCCCCAGCATTTT. Translation: CASSEVLQGSNQPQHF.

V and J are TRBV5-1 and TRBJ2-7, with D perhaps TRBD2 (5 bases). The CDR3 has 14 amino acids. The germline V gene encodes CDR1 SGHRS and CDR2 YFSETQ. Trimming cost V 1 base and J 2 bases, with 10 bases left between them. CDR3 nucleotides: TGCGCCAGCAGCTTGATCCAGCGGACCTACGAGCAGTACTTC. It specifies CASSLIQRTYEQYF.